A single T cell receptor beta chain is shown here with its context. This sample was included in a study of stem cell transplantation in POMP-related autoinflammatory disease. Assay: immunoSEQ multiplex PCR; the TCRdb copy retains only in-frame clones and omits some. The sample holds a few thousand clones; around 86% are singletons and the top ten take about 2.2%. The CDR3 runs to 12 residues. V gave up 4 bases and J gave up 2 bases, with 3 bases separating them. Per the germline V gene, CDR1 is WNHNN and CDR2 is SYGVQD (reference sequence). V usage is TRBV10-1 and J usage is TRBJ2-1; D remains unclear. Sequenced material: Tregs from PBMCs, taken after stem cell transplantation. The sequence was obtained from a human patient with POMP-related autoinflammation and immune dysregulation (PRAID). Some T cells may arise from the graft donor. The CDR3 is CASSGPYNEQFF. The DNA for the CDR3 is TGCGCCAGCAGTGGGCCCTACAATGAGCAGTTCTTC.